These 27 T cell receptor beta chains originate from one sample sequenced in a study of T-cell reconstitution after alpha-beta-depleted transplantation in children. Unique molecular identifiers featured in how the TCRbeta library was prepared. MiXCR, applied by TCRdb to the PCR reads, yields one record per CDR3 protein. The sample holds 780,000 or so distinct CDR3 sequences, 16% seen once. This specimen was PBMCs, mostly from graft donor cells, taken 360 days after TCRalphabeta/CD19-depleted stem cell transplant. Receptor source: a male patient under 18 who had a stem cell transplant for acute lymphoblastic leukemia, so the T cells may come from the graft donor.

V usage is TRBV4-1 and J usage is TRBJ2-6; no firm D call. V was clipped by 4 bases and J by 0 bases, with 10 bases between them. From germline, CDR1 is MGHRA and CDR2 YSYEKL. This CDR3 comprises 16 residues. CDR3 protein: CASSLVHPSGANVLTF. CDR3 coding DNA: TGCGCCAGCAGCCTTGTACATCCCTCTGGGGCCAACGTCCTGACTTTC.

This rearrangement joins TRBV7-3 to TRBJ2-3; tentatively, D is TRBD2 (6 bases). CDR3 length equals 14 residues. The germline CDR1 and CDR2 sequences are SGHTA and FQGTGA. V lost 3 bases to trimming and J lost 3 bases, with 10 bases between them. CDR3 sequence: CASSFKLATDTQYF. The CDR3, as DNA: TGTGCCAGCAGCTTCAAACTAGCAACAGATACGCAGTATTTT.

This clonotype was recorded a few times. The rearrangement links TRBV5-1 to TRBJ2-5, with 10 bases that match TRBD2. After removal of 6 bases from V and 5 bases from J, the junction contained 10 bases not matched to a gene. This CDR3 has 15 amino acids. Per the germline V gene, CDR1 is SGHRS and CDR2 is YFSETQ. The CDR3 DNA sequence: TGCGCCAGCACCGAAGCGGGAGGGCCAATGGAGACCCAGTACTTC. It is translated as CASTEAGGPMETQYF.

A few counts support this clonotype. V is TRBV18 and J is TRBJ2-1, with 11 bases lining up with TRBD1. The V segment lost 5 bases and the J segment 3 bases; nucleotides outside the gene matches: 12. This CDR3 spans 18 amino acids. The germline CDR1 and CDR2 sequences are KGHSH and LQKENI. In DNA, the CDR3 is TGTGCCAGCTCATCGCCTGAACGGACAGGGGGCTTCTACAATGAGCAGTTCTTC. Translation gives CASSSPERTGGFYNEQFF. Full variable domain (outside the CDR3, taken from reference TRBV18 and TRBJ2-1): NAGVMQNPRHLVRRRGQEARLRCSPMKGHSHVYWYRQLPEEGLKFMVYLQKENIIDESGMPKERFSAEFPKEGPSILRIQQVVRGDSAAYFCASSSPERTGGFYNEQFFGPGTRLTVL.

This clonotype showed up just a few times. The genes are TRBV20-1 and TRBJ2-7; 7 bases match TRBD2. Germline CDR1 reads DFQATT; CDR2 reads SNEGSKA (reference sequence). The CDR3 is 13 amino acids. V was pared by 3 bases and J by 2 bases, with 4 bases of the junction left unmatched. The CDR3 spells CSASPGGPYEQYF. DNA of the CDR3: TGCAGTGCTAGCCCGGGAGGACCCTACGAGCAGTACTTC.

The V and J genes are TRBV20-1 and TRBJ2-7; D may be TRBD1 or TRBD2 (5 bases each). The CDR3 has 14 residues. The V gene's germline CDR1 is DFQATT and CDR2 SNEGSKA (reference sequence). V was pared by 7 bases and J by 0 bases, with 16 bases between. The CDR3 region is CSGRAGTSSYEQYF. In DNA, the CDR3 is TGCAGTGGAAGAGCAGGGACGAGCTCCTACGAGCAGTACTTC.

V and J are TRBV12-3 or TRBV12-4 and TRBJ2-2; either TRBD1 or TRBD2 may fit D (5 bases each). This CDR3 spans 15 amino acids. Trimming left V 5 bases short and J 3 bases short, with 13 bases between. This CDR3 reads CASSPWGSHTGELFF. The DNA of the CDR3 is TGTGCCAGCAGTCCCTGGGGGAGCCACACCGGGGAGCTGTTTTTT.

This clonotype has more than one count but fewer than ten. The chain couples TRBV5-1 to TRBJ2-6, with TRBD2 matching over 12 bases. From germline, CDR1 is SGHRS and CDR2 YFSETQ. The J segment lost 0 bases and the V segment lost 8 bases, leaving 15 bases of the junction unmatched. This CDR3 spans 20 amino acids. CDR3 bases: TGCGCCAGTGGGACAGGCGGACTAGCGGGGCTCTACTCTGGGGCCAACGTCCTGACTTTC. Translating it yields CASGTGGLAGLYSGANVLTF. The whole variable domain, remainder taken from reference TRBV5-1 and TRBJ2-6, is KAGVTQTPRYLIKTRGQQVTLSCSPISGHRSVSWYQQTPGQGLQFLFEYFSETQRNKGNFPGRFSGRQFSNSRSEMNVSTLELGDSALYLCASGTGGLAGLYSGANVLTFGAGSRLTVL.

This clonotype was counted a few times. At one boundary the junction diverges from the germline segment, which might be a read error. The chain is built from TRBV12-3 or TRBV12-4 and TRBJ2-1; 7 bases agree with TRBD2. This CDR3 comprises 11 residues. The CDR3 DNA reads TGTGCCAGCAGTTTTGGTACTAGCGAGTCCTTC. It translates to CASSFGTSESF.

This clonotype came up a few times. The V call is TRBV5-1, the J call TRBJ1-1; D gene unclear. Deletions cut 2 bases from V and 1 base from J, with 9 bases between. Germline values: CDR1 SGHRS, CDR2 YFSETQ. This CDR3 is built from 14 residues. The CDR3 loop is CASSFLAGNTEAFF. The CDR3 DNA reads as TGCGCCAGCAGCTTTCTCGCGGGGAACACTGAAGCTTTCTTT.

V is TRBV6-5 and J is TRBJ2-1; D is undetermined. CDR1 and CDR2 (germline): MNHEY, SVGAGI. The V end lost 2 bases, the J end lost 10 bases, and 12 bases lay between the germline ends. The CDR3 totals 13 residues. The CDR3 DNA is TGTGCCAGCAGTTACGGAAAGGCTGGAGAGCAGTTCTTC. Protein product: CASSYGKAGEQFF.

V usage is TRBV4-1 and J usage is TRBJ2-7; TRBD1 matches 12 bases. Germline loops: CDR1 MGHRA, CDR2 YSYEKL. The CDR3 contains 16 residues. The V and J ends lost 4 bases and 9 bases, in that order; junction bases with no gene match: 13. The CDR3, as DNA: TGCGCCAGCAGCCCCGGCGGGGGACAGGGGGCTCTGAGGCAGTACTTC. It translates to CASSPGGGQGALRQYF.

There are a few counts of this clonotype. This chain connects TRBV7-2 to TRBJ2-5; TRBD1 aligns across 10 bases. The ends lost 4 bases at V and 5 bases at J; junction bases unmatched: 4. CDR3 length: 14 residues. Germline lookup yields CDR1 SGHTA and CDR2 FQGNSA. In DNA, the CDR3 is TGTGCCAGCAGCTCCGACAGGGGGCGTGAGACCCAGTACTTC. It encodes CASSSDRGRETQYF.

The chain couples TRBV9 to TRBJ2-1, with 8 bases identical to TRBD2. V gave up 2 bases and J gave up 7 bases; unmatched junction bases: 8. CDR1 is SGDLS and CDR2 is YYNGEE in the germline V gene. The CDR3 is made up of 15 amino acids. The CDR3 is CASSVEREWGNEQFF. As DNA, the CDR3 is TGTGCCAGCAGCGTGGAGCGGGAGTGGGGTAATGAGCAGTTCTTC.

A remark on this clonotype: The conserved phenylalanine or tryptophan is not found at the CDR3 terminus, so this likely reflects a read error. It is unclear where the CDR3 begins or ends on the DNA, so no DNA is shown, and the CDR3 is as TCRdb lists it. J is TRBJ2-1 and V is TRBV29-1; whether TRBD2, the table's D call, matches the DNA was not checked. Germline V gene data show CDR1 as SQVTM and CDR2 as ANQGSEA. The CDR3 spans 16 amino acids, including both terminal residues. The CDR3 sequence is CSVEENQGWGGTSGNL.

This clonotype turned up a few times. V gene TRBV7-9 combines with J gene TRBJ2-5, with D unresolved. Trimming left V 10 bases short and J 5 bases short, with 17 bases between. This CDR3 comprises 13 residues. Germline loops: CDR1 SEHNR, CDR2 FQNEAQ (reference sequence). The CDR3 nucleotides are TGTGCCACCGACGTGGGTATGGGGGAGACCCAGTACTTC. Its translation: CATDVGMGETQYF.

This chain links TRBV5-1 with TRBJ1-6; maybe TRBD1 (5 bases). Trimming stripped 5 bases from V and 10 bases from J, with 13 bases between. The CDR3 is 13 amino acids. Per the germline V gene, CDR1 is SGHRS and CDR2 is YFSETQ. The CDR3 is CASRMLQESPLHF. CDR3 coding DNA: TGCGCCAGCAGGATGCTACAGGAATCACCCCTCCACTTT.

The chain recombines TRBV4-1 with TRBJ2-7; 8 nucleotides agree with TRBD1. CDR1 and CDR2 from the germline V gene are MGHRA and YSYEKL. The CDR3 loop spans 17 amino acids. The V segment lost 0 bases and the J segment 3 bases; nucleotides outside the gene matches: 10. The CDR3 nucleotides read TGCGCCAGCAGCCAAGAGTCCCCCGACAGGGGTGGCTACGAGCAGTACTTC. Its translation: CASSQESPDRGGYEQYF.

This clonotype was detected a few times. The CDR3 nucleotides read TGCGCCAGCCCCAACGGGTTAGATAATTCACCCCTCCACTTT. This translates into CASPNGLDNSPLHF. The chain uses TRBV23-1 and TRBJ1-6, with D unclear. TRBV23-1 is an ORF for which the function is uncertain. The CDR3 is 14 residues long. Between the trimmed V and J ends, which lost 8 bases and 5 bases, there was a span of 13 bases.

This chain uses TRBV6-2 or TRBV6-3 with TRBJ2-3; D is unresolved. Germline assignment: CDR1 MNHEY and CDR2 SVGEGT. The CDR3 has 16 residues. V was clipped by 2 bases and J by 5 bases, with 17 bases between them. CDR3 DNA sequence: TGTGCCAGCAGTTACGCCGGGTCGCCGTGGGGAGATACGCAGTATTTT. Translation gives CASSYAGSPWGDTQYF.

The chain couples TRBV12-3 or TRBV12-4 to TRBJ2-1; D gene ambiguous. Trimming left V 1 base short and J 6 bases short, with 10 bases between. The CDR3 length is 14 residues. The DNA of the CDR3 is TGTGCCAGCAGTTTAGTTCTGGGCGGCAATGAGCAGTTCTTC. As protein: CASSLVLGGNEQFF.

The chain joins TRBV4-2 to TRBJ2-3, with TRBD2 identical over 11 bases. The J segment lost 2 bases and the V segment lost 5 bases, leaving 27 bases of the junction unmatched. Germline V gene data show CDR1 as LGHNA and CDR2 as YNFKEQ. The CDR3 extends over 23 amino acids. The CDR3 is CASSTRDRALAGGLVRYTDTQYF. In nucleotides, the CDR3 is TGTGCCAGCAGCACCCGGGACAGGGCCCTAGCGGGAGGTCTGGTACGATACACAGATACGCAGTATTTT.

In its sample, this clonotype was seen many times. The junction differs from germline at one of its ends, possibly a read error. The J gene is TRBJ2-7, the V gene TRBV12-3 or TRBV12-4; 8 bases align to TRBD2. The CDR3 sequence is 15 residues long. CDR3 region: CASTLAGRSSYEQYF. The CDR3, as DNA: TGTGCCAGCACTTTAGCGGGAAGGAGCTCCTACGAGCAGTACTTC.

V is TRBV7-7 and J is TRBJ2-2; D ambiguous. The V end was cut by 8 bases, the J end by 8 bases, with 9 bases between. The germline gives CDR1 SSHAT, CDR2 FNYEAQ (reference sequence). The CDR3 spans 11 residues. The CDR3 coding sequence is TGTGCCAGCGGAACTTGGGGGGAGCTGTTTTTT. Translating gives CASGTWGELFF. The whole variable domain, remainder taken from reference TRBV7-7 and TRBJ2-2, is GAGVSQSPRYKVTKRGQDVTLRCDPISSHATLYWYQQALGQGPEFLTYFNYEAQPDKSGLPSDRFSAERPEGSISTLTIQRTEQRDSAMYRCASGTWGELFFGEGSRLTVL.

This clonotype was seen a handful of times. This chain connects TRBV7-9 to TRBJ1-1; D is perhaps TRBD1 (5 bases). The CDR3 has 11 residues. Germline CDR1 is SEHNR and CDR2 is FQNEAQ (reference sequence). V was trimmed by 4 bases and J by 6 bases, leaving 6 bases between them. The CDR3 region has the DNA TGTGCCAGCAGCTGGGACTCTGAAGCTTTCTTT. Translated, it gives CASSWDSEAFF.

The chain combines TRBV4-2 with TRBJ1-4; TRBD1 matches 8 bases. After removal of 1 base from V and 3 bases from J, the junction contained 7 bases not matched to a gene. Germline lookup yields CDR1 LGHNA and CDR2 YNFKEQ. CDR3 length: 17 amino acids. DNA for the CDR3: TGTGCCAGCAGCCAAGCGACAGGGGTGTCGGCTAATGAAAAACTGTTTTTT. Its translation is CASSQATGVSANEKLFF.

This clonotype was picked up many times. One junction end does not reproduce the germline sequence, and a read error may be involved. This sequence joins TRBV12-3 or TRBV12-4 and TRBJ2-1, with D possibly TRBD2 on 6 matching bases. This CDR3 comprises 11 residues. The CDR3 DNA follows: TGTGCCAGCAGGTCCGGGACTCGGGCTCTCTTC. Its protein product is CASRSGTRALF.